This paragraph reports one TCR beta chain. The germline V and J ends were trimmed by 6 bases and 0 bases, with 18 bases remaining between them. This CDR3 contains 16 residues. Germline CDR1 is MDHEN and CDR2 is SYDVKM. This entry belongs to a study of T cells in Graves' hyperthyroidism and ophthalmopathy. About the study: Peripheral blood was taken when the disease was first diagnosed, before any treatment began.

Criteria for exclusion of patients were uncontrolled infection, other autoimmune disease, pregnancy or lactation. Clinicians diagnosed patients from clinical symptoms, serum thyroxine and TRAb, thyroid ultrasound and orbital computed tomography. The PBMCs were taken from approximately 11 ml of fresh peripheral blood. Amplified regions were TCR beta CDR3 sequences from RNA transcripts. TCR CDR3 regions were first amplified by RT-PCR with HTBI primers. MiXCR, applied by TCRdb to the multiplex PCR reads, yields one record per CDR3 protein. The sample carries around 270,000 distinct CDR3 sequences, 15% to 20% recorded once.

The TCR was taken from a man between 50 and 59 years old with Graves' ophthalmopathy. Sequenced sample: blood. The J gene is TRBJ2-7, the V gene TRBV28, with D maybe TRBD2 (5 bases). The CDR3 DNA sequence: TGTGCCAGCAGCTCAGCAGCCCACGGGGTCTCCTACGAGCAGTACTTC. It yields the protein CASSSAAHGVSYEQYF. Looking up the rest from reference TRBV28 and TRBJ2-7 gives the full variable domain: DVKVTQSSRYLVKRTGEKVFLECVQDMDHENMFWYRQDPGLGLRLIYFSYDVKMKEKGDIPEGYSVSREKKERFSLILESASTNQTSMYLCASSSAAHGVSYEQYFGPGTRLTVT.